The sequence of this T cell receptor (beta chain) was determined in a study of shared clonotypes between healthy human individuals. Overall study results and limits: Relative to clonotypes present in all four donors, those not shared had lower generation probabilities. Sampling covered blood only; tissue repertoires likely differ.

CDR3 length equals 14 residues. Germline V gene lookup returns CDR1 MDHEN and CDR2 SYDVKM. J lost 6 bases, V lost 2 bases, and 3 bases had no gene match. This table comes from immunoSEQ multiplex PCR, and its TCRdb copy is limited to in-frame clones, with some not included. Here the sample spans about 680,000 clones, about two thirds being singletons. The donors were adults (healthy and HIV-negative) with no recent acute infections or vaccinations. Of note for this clone: What it recognizes is unknown.

Sequenced: memory CD4+ T cells sorted from blood. Subset defined: CD45RA-negative fraction. This TCR came from a woman in her twenties or thirties in good health. The gene calls are TRBV28 and TRBJ1-5, with 8 bases matching TRBD1. The CDR3 spells CASSLGQGPQPQHF. The DNA of the CDR3 is TGTGCCAGCAGTTTAGGACAGGGCCCTCAGCCCCAGCATTTT.